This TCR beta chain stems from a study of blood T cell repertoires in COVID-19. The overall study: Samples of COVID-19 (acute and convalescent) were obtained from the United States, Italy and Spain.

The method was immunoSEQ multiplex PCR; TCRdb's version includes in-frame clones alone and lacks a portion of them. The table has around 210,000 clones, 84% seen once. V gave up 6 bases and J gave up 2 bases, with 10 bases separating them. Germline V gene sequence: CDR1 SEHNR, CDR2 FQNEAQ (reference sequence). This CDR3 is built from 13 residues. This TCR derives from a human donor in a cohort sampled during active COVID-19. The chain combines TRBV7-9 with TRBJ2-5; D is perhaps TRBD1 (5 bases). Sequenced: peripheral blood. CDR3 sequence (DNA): TGTGCCAGCAGTGGTCGGACACAAGAGACCCAGTACTTC. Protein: CASSGRTQETQYF.